This T cell receptor (beta chain) was recovered during a study of shared clonotypes between healthy human individuals. CDR3 length equals 13 residues. Germline-derived CDR1 and CDR2 are MDHEN and SYDVKM. Trimming took off 3 bases at V and 2 bases at J, with 8 bases between the two ends. Only CD45RO-negative cells positively selected for CCR7 counted as naive CD8 cells, so terminally differentiated effector memory CD45RA+ cells were excluded. With regard to this clone: Distinct nucleotide sequences in the sample also encode this CDR3.

The table came from immunoSEQ multiplex PCR; TCRdb's copy has only in-frame clones and leaves some out. The sample has millions of clones, about 93% seen once. The V and J genes are TRBV28 and TRBJ2-7, with D possibly matching TRBD1 (5 bases). The sequence derives from a man aged 18 to 29 in good health. Some clones in this sample may be carry-over from other donors' samples. Sequenced: naive CD8+ T cells from PBMCs. As DNA, the CDR3 is TGTGCCAGCAGTTTTGCAGGGACCTACGAGCAGTACTTC. Protein product: CASSFAGTYEQYF.